This T cell receptor beta chain was sequenced for a study of early T cells in non-severe SARS-CoV-2 infection (dated by TCRdb to the early 2020s). Background on the whole study: TCR sequencing used bulk RNA from unsorted whole blood, so alpha and beta chains could not be paired. Broad study findings and their caveats: Matching against VDJdb was skewed toward anti-spike CD8 responses, likely underestimated virus-specific expansions, and missed private and CD4 specificities.

The library came from 5' RACE. Sequenced using a NextSeq 500. In the TCR library protocol, unique molecular identifiers were attached to individual cDNA molecules to correct for PCR bias and sequencing error. Both TCR alpha and beta chains were sequenced, and tight co-correlation was observed between alpha and beta sequence abundances in each sample. In the authors' own workflow: Decombinator V4 was used to annotate TCR sequences for V gene, J gene and CDR3. TCRs were defined as expanded if a significant change between any two time points was detected under a Poisson model with p below 0.0001. Abundances of TCRs were expressed as counts per million after normalisation to the total number of TCRs sequenced in each sample. TRAV1-2 paired with TRAJ12, TRAJ20 or TRAJ33 defined MAIT TCRs, while TRAV10 paired with TRAJ18 defined iNKT TCRs. VDJdb, accessed 1 November 2021, was searched for CMV, EBV and SARS-CoV-2 annotated TCRs, excluding TCRs annotated for multiple antigens. TCRdb itself trimmed the public reads at Q25 with fastp, ran MiXCR and retained productive beta chains. CDR3 protein duplicates are merged, each entry listing the most common genes and DNA. The V and J calls, along with clone size, are taken from TCRdb and not from the paper's own processing. Present in this sample are about 39,000 distinct CDR3 sequences, roughly 5% of which were seen just once. Jointly, the top ten make up around 4.9% of the sample.

This was a case-control study nested in a cohort of healthcare workers in London, UK, who had nasopharyngeal swab PCR tests and blood samples taken every week. Healthcare workers were enrolled in the week of the UK lockdown, from 23 to 31 March 2020, and were followed every week for up to 16 weeks. In this sample, this clonotype turned up many times. No cognate antigen has been identified for it. The sample holds no much larger clone one base away, and base qualities are not on file. For this chain, trimming is 2 bases at the V end and 0 bases at the J end, and the number of junction bases without a gene match is 21. The germline V gene gives CDR1 as SGHDT and CDR2 as YYEEEE. The CDR3, cysteine through phenylalanine, is 22 amino acids long. The CDR3 DNA has 66 bases and is translated from base 1.

Sequencing was done on a sample of whole blood. The sequence links TRBV5-6 to TRBJ1-4, with 8 junctional bases fitting TRBD1. This sequence was found in an adult who was a healthcare worker with PCR-confirmed SARS-CoV-2 infection or an uninfected control (not recorded which). The CDR3 is CASSFGQGITPIGFATNEKLFF. The nucleotide sequence is TGTGCCAGCAGCTTCGGACAGGGTATTACTCCTATAGGCTTTGCAACTAATGAAAAACTGTTTTTT. Here the CDR3 is joined to the reference TRBV5-6 and TRBJ1-4 genes, and the full variable domain is: DAGVTQSPTHLIKTRGQQVTLRCSPKSGHDTVSWYQQALGQGPQFIFQYYEEEERQRGNFPDRFSGHQFPNYSSELNVNALLLGDSALYLCASSFGQGITPIGFATNEKLFFGSGTQLSVL.